The TCR beta chain described here comes from a study of glioma-infiltrating T cells after dendritic cell vaccination. About the research overall: Between about 2002 and 2013, patients got autologous tumor lysate-pulsed dendritic cell vaccines. Dendritic cells derived from monocytes and pulsed with autologous tumor lysate formed the vaccine.

PBMC were collected before vaccination, two weeks after the third vaccination, and at progression. The CDR3 extends over 13 amino acids. CDR1 is MNHNS, CDR2 SASEGT, per germline. Deletions cut 3 bases from V and 6 bases from J, with 11 bases between. The PCR used 60 V beta and 13 J beta primers. Here immunoSEQ multiplex PCR was the method, and the copy in TCRdb shows in-frame clones only, minus some. The table has under 35,000 clones, 90% seen once. Material: blood, obtained before dendritic cell vaccination. This clonotype was obtained from a human donor with glioblastoma. The rearrangement uses TRBV6-1 and TRBJ1-2; the D is unclear. This CDR3 is CASSDRSPDGYTF. CDR3 DNA sequence: TGTGCCAGCAGTGACCGCTCTCCGGATGGCTACACCTTC.